The T cell receptor beta chain under discussion was sequenced for a study of CD8+CD57+ T cells in acquired aplastic anemia. Study results and caveats: Levels of CD8+ Simpson's diversity were not significantly distinct in patients versus controls. Common to patients and controls were roughly 30 CD8+ CDR3 sequences.

Regarding this clonotype: Its cognate antigen is unknown.

Before being chosen for sequencing, patients had shown CD8+CD57+ cell expansion by flow cytometry. Each patient gave a blood sample that was collected before any therapy had been received. The J segment lost 11 bases and the V segment lost 0 bases, leaving 14 bases of the junction unmatched. The CDR3 consists of 16 residues. Germline assignment: CDR1 SGHNT and CDR2 YYREEE (reference sequence). The use of genomic DNA as template underpinned the TCR beta VDJ and CDR3 profiling. Each CDR3 protein is one row after TCRdb ran MiXCR on the reads. The sample comprises over 250,000 distinct CDR3 sequences, 45% to 65% of which are singletons, and around 1.2% rests with the top ten.

Source material: sorted CD4+, CD8+, or CD8+CD57+ T cells (not recorded which) from PBMCs. The source is a human donor with aplastic anemia. V and J are TRBV5-4 and TRBJ2-3; 8 bases fit TRBD2. As DNA, the CDR3 is TGTGCCAGCAGCTTGGGGAAAAGCGGGGGAGGCAATGAGCAGTATTTT. Protein product: CASSLGKSGGGNEQYF.